This T cell receptor (beta chain) derives from a study of OX40 agonist ivuxolimab in advanced cancers. Across the study: Patients were dosed intravenously with ivuxolimab at 0.01 to 10 mg/kg every 2 weeks.

This CDR3 comprises 14 residues. Trimming pared 4 bases from V and 3 bases from J, leaving 12 bases between. Germline loops: CDR1 MNHNS, CDR2 SASEGT. Systemic immunosuppression or autoimmune disease history was grounds to exclude patients. General observations from the study: With doses of 0.1 to 3.0 mg/kg, CD4+ and CD8+ blood T cells had undergone clonal expansion by week 6.

The protocol was immunoSEQ multiplex PCR, while the TCRdb copy is restricted to in-frame clones and leaves out a portion. The table lists fewer than 85,000 clones, nearly 90% of them singletons. About this clone: Its cognate antigen is unknown.

The chain recombines TRBV6-1 with TRBJ1-2; a weak D match, TRBD1 (6 bases). Sequenced here: CD4+ or CD8+ T cells sorted from blood, sampled in a trial of the OX40 agonist ivuxolimab. This receptor was identified in an adult with an advanced solid tumor such as melanoma, head and neck, liver or kidney cancer. For the CDR3, the DNA is TGTGCCAGCAGTGGGGGGCGGGGAGACTATGGCTACACCTTC. It yields the protein CASSGGRGDYGYTF.